This TCR beta chain originates from a study of cytomegalovirus exposure and HLA in healthy donors. Study findings and constraints: Within an earlier analysis, most TCR beta V segments proved productive either about 87% or about 30% of the time. Analyzed later, association rates of TCRs varied across HLA loci, with DRB1 most and HLA-C fewest.

Primers included in the PCR were 60 Vbeta and 13 Jbeta primers. Clones were read by immunoSEQ multiplex PCR, and TCRdb kept only the in-frame ones, dropping some. The data contain about 140,000 clones, roughly 80% of them singletons. Germline assignment: CDR1 GTSNPN and CDR2 SVGIG (reference sequence). The CDR3 loop spans 13 amino acids. Trimming stripped 0 bases from V and 5 bases from J, with 11 bases between. Points on this clone: As yet, its antigen is unknown.

The receptor comes from a man aged 35-49 years in good health and CMV-seropositive. The V gene is TRBV30, the J gene TRBJ2-7, with D possibly TRBD2 on 6 matching bases. Sequencing input: PBMCs. CDR3 bases: TGTGCCTGGAGTGTTGGGAGGTTCCACGAGCAGTACTTC. Protein sequence: CAWSVGRFHEQYF.